This record concerns one TCR beta chain sequence. Its antigen remains unidentified. V lost 3 bases and J 7 bases, leaving 12 bases between the germline ends. From germline, CDR1 is LGHDT and CDR2 YNNKEL (reference sequence). CDR3 length: 13 amino acids. The data were taken from a study of T-cell memory formation after mild COVID-19. Whole-study context: Most TCR clusters belonged to a single donor.

UMIs and sample barcodes were carried by the TCR alpha and TCR beta cDNA libraries that 5'RACE produced using constant-segment primers. Each CDR3 protein gets one entry after TCRdb re-called the 5' RACE reads with MiXCR. The sample has around 510,000 distinct CDR3 sequences, roughly 21% seen once. General study points: CD4+ contracting clones were found mainly in CM and EM, and CD8+ ones in EMRA. Balance between CD4 and CD8 was seen in clones contracting day 15 to 85, and a CD4+ lean was seen in later expanders.

The V and J genes are TRBV3-1 and TRBJ2-5; D is possibly TRBD1 or TRBD2 (5 bases each). The specimen sequenced was PBMCs or a T cell subset sorted from them (not recorded which). The TCR sequence derives from an adult woman who had mild COVID-19 (a few samples of this study predate the infection). Cell type and time point are not known. The CDR3 region has the DNA TGTGCCAGCAGCCAGGGGACCCTAGGGACCCAGTACTTC. Translating gives CASSQGTLGTQYF.